The table lists the clone carrying this T cell receptor beta chain with a count of one. V lost 4 bases, J lost 0 bases, and 6 bases lay in between. Looked up from germline, CDR1 is SNHLY and CDR2 is FYNNEI. The CDR3 spans 13 residues. This sample was taken from a study of blood T cell repertoires in COVID-19. Measured with immunoSEQ multiplex PCR; TCRdb has only the in-frame clones, and not every one. Of about 180,000 clones in the sample, over 80% are singletons; the top ten hold less than 3%. This rearrangement joins TRBV2 to TRBJ1-2; D ambiguous. The receptor was isolated from a woman between 55 and 75 years old with acute or convalescent COVID-19. The source material was peripheral blood. The CDR3 DNA is TGTGCCAGCAGTGGAGGCACTAACTATGGCTACACCTTC. Residues: CASSGGTNYGYTF. The full variable domain, with the rest looked up from reference TRBV2 and TRBJ1-2, is EPEVTQTPSHQVTQMGQEVILRCVPISNHLYFYWYRQILGQKVEFLVSFYNNEISEKSEIFDDQFSVERPDGSNFTLKIRSTKLEDSAMYFCASSGGTNYGYTFGSGTRLTVV.